The present T cell receptor (beta chain) was sequenced within a study of blood T cell repertoires in COVID-19. Study-wide background: The samples span acute and convalescent COVID-19 from the United States, Italy and Spain.

Using immunoSEQ multiplex PCR, the repertoire was profiled, and TCRdb retains in-frame clones only, with some absent. In the table there are more than 200,000 clones, approximately 90% of which are singletons. Participants' reported clinical history set cohort assignment. The receptor's source is a man aged 40-49 years who had recovered from COVID-19. Source material: PBMCs or T cells enriched from blood (not recorded which).

The CDR3, as DNA: TGTGCCTGGAGTGCCGGGACAGGGGAACAAGAGACCCAGTACTTC. Translating gives CAWSAGTGEQETQYF. The chain uses TRBV30 and TRBJ2-5, with 10 bases lining up with TRBD1. The V segment lost 1 base and the J segment 2 bases; nucleotides outside the gene matches: 4. Germline V gene sequence: CDR1 GTSNPN, CDR2 SVGIG (reference sequence). The CDR3 is 15 amino acids.